This T cell receptor beta chain was documented in a study of blood T cell repertoires in COVID-19. The germline CDR1 and CDR2 sequences are SGHTA and FQGTGA. The CDR3 length is 12 residues. Trimming took off 2 bases at V and 6 bases at J, with 7 bases between the two ends. The repertoire was sequenced with immunoSEQ multiplex PCR; TCRdb's copy has only in-frame clones and lacks some. This sample carries some 460,000 clones, roughly nine tenths of them seen once, and the ten largest clones take about 0.75%. The source material was PBMCs or T cells enriched from blood (not recorded which). The chain recombines TRBV7-3 with TRBJ1-1; the D is unclear. This receptor was identified in a woman between 18 and 29 years old who had recovered from COVID-19. DNA of the CDR3: TGTGCCAGCAGCTTATATGAGGCTGAAGCTTTCTTT. It yields the protein CASSLYEAEAFF.